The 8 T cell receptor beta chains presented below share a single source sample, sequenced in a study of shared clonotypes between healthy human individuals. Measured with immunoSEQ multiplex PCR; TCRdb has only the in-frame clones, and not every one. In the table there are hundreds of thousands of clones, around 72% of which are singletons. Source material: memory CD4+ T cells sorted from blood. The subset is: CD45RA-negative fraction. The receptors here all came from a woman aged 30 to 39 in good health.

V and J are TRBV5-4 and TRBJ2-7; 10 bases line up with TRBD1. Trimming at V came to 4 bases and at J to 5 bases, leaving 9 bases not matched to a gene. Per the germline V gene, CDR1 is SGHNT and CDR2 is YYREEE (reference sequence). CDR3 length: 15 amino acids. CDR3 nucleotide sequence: TGTGCCAGCAGCAAGCCCGGGACAGGGGACCACGAGCAGTACTTC. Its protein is CASSKPGTGDHEQYF.

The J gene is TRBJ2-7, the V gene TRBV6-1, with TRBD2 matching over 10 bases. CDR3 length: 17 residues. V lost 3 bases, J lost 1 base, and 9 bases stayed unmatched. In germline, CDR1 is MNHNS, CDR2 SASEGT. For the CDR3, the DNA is TGTGCCAGCAGTGATAAGTATCAGACTAGCGGGTCCTACGAGCAGTACTTC. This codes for CASSDKYQTSGSYEQYF.

DNA for the CDR3: TGTGCCAGCAGCCACTCCGTGGGGAACGAGCAGTACTTC. Translation gives CASSHSVGNEQYF. This rearrangement joins TRBV4-2 to TRBJ2-7; no definite D call. CDR1 LGHNA and CDR2 YNFKEQ come from the germline V gene. Between the trimmed V and J ends, which lost 3 bases and 5 bases, there was a span of 11 bases. This CDR3 region has 13 residues.

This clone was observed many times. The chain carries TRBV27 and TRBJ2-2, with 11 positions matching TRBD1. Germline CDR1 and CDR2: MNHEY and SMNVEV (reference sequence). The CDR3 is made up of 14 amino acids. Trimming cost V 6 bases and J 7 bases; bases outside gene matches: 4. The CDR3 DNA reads TGTGCCAGCAGGGACAGGGGGCTGGGCGGGGAGCTGTTTTTT. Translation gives CASRDRGLGGELFF.

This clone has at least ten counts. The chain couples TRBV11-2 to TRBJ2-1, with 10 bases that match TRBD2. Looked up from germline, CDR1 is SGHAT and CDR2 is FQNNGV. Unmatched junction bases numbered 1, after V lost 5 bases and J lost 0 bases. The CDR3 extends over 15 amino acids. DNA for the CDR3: TGTGCCAGCAGCGGACTAGCGGACTCCTACAATGAGCAGTTCTTC. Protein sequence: CASSGLADSYNEQFF.

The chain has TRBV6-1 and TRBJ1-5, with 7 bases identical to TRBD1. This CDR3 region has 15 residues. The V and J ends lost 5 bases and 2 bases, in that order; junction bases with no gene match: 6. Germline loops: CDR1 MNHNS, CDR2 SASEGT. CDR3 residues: CASSTGVHGNQPQHF. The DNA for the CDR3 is TGTGCCAGCAGTACAGGGGTTCATGGCAATCAGCCCCAGCATTTT.

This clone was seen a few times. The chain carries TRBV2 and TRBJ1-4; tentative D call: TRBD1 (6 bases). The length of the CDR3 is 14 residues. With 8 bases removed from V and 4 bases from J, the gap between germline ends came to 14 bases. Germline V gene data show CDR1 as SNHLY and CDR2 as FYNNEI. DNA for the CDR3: TGTGCCAGCCTGGCGGGACAAATTAATGAAAAACTGTTTTTT. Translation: CASLAGQINEKLFF.

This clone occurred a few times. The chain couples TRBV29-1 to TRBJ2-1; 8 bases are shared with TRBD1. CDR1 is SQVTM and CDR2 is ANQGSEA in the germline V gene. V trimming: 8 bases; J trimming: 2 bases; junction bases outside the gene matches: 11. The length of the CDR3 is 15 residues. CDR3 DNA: TGCAGCCCGCGCCGGGACAGGCTCCCCTACAATGAGCAGTTCTTC. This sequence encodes CSPRRDRLPYNEQFF.